The source of this T cell receptor (beta chain) is a study of blood T cell repertoires in COVID-19. Study as a whole: Samples taken during acute and convalescent COVID-19 were collected in the United States, Italy and Spain. T cells, B-cell-depleted T cells, or PBMCs supplied cDNA or gDNA.

This CDR3 contains 16 residues. The germline V gene has CDR1 PRHDT and CDR2 FYEKMQ (reference sequence). V lost 5 bases, J lost 4 bases, and 9 bases stayed unmatched. Produced via immunoSEQ multiplex PCR; TCRdb's table is partial and in-frame only. The table lists a few hundred thousand clones, about 90% of them singletons, with roughly 2.4% in the top ten. This clonotype was obtained from a woman aged 45-60 years who had recovered from COVID-19. The source material was peripheral blood. The chain employs TRBV13 and TRBJ2-5; TRBD1 aligns across 11 bases. The CDR3 DNA reads as TGTGCCAGCAGCCCACAGGACAGGGGGCTAGTAGAGACCCAGTACTTC. This sequence encodes CASSPQDRGLVETQYF.